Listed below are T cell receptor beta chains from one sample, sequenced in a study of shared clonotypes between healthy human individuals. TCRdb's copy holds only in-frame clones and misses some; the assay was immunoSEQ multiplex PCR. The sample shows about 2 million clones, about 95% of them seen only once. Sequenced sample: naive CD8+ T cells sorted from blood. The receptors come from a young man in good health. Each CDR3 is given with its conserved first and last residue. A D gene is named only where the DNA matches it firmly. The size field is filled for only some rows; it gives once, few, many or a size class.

CDR3nt: TGTGCCAGCAGGCCGGTGGAGAACAATGAGCAGTTCTTC
CDR3aa: CASRPVENNEQFF
abundance: -
v_gene: TRBV2
d_gene: -
j_gene: TRBJ2-1

CDR3nt: TGTGCCAGCAGTGACGACGGCTACGAGCAGTACTTC
CDR3aa: CASSDDGYEQYF
abundance: -
v_gene: TRBV6-1
d_gene: -
j_gene: TRBJ2-7

CDR3nt: TGTGCCACTACGATGGGGGAGGTCATGAACACTGAAGCTTTCTTT
CDR3aa: CATTMGEVMNTEAFF
abundance: -
v_gene: TRBV7-9
d_gene: -
j_gene: TRBJ1-1

CDR3nt: TGTGCCAGCAGTTTAGGGACATACACTGAAGCTTTCTTT
CDR3aa: CASSLGTYTEAFF
abundance: -
v_gene: TRBV27
d_gene: -
j_gene: TRBJ1-1

CDR3nt: TGCGCCAGCAGCCAAGATGGGGGAAGCTCCTACAATGAGCAGTTCTTC
CDR3aa: CASSQDGGSSYNEQFF
abundance: -
v_gene: TRBV4-1
d_gene: -
j_gene: TRBJ2-1

CDR3nt: TGCGCCAGCAGCCGATTCAATAGGGACAGGGGGCCAAATGAGCAGTTCTTC
CDR3aa: CASSRFNRDRGPNEQFF
abundance: -
v_gene: TRBV4-1
d_gene: TRBD1
j_gene: TRBJ2-1

CDR3nt: TGTGCCTGGAGTGTAGATTGGGGGTTCGAGCAGTTCTTC
CDR3aa: CAWSVDWGFEQFF
abundance: -
v_gene: TRBV30
d_gene: -
j_gene: TRBJ2-1

CDR3nt: TGTGCCAGCAGCGCCGAGGCGGGAAATGGAGATACGCAGTATTTT
CDR3aa: CASSAEAGNGDTQYF
abundance: -
v_gene: TRBV9
d_gene: -
j_gene: TRBJ2-3

CDR3nt: TGTGCCTGGACTCCGACAGGGGATTCACCCCTCCACTTT
CDR3aa: CAWTPTGDSPLHF
abundance: -
v_gene: TRBV30
d_gene: TRBD1
j_gene: TRBJ1-6

CDR3nt: TGTGCCAGCAGCCTTTACAATAATTCACCCCTCCACTTT
CDR3aa: CASSLYNNSPLHF
abundance: -
v_gene: TRBV9
d_gene: -
j_gene: TRBJ1-6

CDR3nt: TGTGCCAGCAGTAACACCCGACAAAAGCCCTACGAGCAGTACTTC
CDR3aa: CASSNTRQKPYEQYF
abundance: -
v_gene: TRBV28
d_gene: -
j_gene: TRBJ2-7

CDR3nt: TGCAGCGTTGAAGATCCAGGGGCGCTGCGCCCTTCCGAGACCCAGTACTTC
CDR3aa: CSVEDPGALRPSETQYF
abundance: -
v_gene: TRBV29-1
d_gene: -
j_gene: TRBJ2-5

CDR3nt: TGCGCCAGCAGCCAACCGTTAGGAGATACGCAGTATTTT
CDR3aa: CASSQPLGDTQYF
abundance: -
v_gene: TRBV4-1
d_gene: -
j_gene: TRBJ2-3

CDR3nt: TGTGCCAGCAGCGCCGGGACAGGGGGCCCTGAGCAGTTCTTC
CDR3aa: CASSAGTGGPEQFF
abundance: -
v_gene: TRBV5-4
d_gene: TRBD1
j_gene: TRBJ2-1

CDR3nt: TGTGCCAGTAGTCCCCGATTGTACGACGAGCAGTACTTC
CDR3aa: CASSPRLYDEQYF
abundance: -
v_gene: TRBV19
d_gene: -
j_gene: TRBJ2-7

CDR3nt: TGCGCCAGCAGTGACCTGGACGGGGGAGCTTTCTTT
CDR3aa: CASSDLDGGAFF
abundance: once
v_gene: TRBV10-1
d_gene: -
j_gene: TRBJ1-1

CDR3nt: TGTGCCAGCAGCTTACGGGAGGGCGACAAAAACATTCAGTACTTC
CDR3aa: CASSLREGDKNIQYF
abundance: -
v_gene: TRBV7-8
d_gene: TRBD2
j_gene: TRBJ2-4

CDR3nt: TGCGCCAGCAGCCCCTCCGGGTCCTACGAGCAGTACTTC
CDR3aa: CASSPSGSYEQYF
abundance: -
v_gene: TRBV4-1
d_gene: -
j_gene: TRBJ2-7

CDR3nt: TGTGCCAGCAGCTTAGCTGTGCGGGAGACTAACACAGATACGCAGTATTTT
CDR3aa: CASSLAVRETNTDTQYF
abundance: -
v_gene: TRBV7-2
d_gene: TRBD2
j_gene: TRBJ2-3

CDR3nt: TGTGCCAGCAGCGTAGACGCGGACTCCCTCACAGATACGCAGTATTTT
CDR3aa: CASSVDADSLTDTQYF
abundance: -
v_gene: TRBV7-9
d_gene: -
j_gene: TRBJ2-3

CDR3nt: TGTGCCAGCAGCCAAGATCCCGGAAACACCATATATTTT
CDR3aa: CASSQDPGNTIYF
abundance: -
v_gene: TRBV14
d_gene: -
j_gene: TRBJ1-3

CDR3nt: TGCAGCGTTGATGAGGACAGCTACAATGAGCAGTTCTTC
CDR3aa: CSVDEDSYNEQFF
abundance: -
v_gene: TRBV29-1
d_gene: -
j_gene: TRBJ2-1